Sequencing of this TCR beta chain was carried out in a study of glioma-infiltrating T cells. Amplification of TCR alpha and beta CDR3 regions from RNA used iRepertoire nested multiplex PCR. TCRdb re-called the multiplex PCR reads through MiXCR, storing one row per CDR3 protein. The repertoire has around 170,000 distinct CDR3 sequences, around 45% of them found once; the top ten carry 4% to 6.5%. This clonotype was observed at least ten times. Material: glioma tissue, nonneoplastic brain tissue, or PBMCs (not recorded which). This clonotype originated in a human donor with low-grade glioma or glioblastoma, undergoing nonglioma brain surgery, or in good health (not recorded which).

The chain's CDR3 is CASSSPPYNEQFF. The CDR3 DNA reads TGTGCCAGCAGTTCCCCACCTTACAATGAGCAGTTCTTC. The rearrangement uses TRBV27 and TRBJ2-1; the D is unclear. The CDR3 is 13 amino acids. The V gene lost 4 bases and the J gene lost 4 bases, with 8 bases spanning the gap. Germline CDR1 MNHEY, CDR2 SMNVEV (reference sequence).